The clone carrying this T cell receptor beta chain occurred a few times. This CDR3 is built from 15 residues. Germline V lookup: CDR1 MDHEN, CDR2 SYDVKM. Deletions cut 3 bases from V and 5 bases from J, with 13 bases between. Unique molecular identifiers were built into the TCRbeta library. TCRdb called the PCR reads again in MiXCR, with one record for every CDR3 protein. The sample shows 500,000 or so distinct CDR3 sequences, around a third of them seen only once. This sample is part of a study of T-cell reconstitution after alpha-beta-depleted transplantation in children. The chain couples TRBV28 to TRBJ1-4; tentative D call: TRBD1 (5 bases). The input for sequencing was PBMCs from the stem cell graft donor, taken from the stem cell graft. The receptor comes from a human donor who donated a stem cell graft to a child with aplastic anemia. In nucleotides, the CDR3 is TGTGCCAGCAGTTTTAAGGCAGGGTTAAATGAAAAACTGTTTTTT. It specifies CASSFKAGLNEKLFF. The full variable domain, rest sourced from reference TRBV28 and TRBJ1-4, is DVKVTQSSRYLVKRTGEKVFLECVQDMDHENMFWYRQDPGLGLRLIYFSYDVKMKEKGDIPEGYSVSREKKERFSLILESASTNQTSMYLCASSFKAGLNEKLFFGSGTQLSVL.